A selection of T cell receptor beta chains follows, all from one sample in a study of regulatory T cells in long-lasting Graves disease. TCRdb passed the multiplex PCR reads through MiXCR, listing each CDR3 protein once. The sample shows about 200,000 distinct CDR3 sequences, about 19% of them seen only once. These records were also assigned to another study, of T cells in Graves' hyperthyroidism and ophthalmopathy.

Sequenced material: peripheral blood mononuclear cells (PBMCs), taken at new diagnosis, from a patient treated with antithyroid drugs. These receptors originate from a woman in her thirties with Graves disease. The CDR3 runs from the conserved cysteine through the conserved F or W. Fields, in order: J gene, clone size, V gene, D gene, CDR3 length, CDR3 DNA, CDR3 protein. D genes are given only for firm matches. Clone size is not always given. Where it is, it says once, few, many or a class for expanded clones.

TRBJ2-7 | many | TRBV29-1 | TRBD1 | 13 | TGCAGCGCATCGACAGGGGGATACTACGAGCAGTACTTC | CSASTGGYYEQYF
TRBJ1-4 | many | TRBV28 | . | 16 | TGTGCCAGCAGTTTATGGCTGGGTGAGGTCCGGGAAAAACTGTTTTTT | CASSLWLGEVREKLFF
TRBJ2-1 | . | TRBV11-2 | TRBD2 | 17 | TGTGCCAGCAGCTTAGCGTTGGTCCTAGCGGGCTACAATGAGCAGTTCTTC | CASSLALVLAGYNEQFF
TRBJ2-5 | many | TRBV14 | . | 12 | TGTGCCAGCAGCCATAGGTGGGGGACCCAGTACTTC | CASSHRWGTQYF
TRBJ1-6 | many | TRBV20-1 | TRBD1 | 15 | TGCAGTGCTAGCCCCCCGACAGGGTTTAATTCACCCCTCCACTTT | CSASPPTGFNSPLHF
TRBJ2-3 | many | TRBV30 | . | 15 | TGTGCCTGGAGTGCCCGGGACCCAGGCACAGATACGCAGTATTTT | CAWSARDPGTDTQYF
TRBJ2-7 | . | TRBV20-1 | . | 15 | TGCAGTGCTAGGCCCGTGGAGATTTTGACCTACGAGCAGTACTTC | CSARPVEILTYEQYF
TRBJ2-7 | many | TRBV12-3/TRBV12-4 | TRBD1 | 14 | TGTGCCAGCAGTTTCGGGACAGGCGGCTACGAGCAGTACTTC | CASSFGTGGYEQYF
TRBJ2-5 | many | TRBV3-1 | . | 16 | TGTGCCAGCAGCCAAGATCGAGGGGCGGCAACAGAGACCCAGTACTTC | CASSQDRGAATETQYF
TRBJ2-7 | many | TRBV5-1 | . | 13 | TGCGCCAGCAGCTTGGACAGGGCAGACGAGCAGTACTTC | CASSLDRADEQYF
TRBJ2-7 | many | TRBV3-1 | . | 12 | TGTGCCAGCAGCCGGAGGGACAACGAGCAGTACTTC | CASSRRDNEQYF
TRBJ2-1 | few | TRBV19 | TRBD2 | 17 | TGTGCCAGTAGTATAGTAGGGGCGGCGGGAGGGGACAATGAGCAGTTCTTC | CASSIVGAAGGDNEQFF
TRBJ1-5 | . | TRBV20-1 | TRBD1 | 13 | TGCAGTGCTGACCAGGGGGCAAATCAGCCCCAGCATTTT | CSADQGANQPQHF
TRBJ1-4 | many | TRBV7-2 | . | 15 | TGTGCCAGCAGCTTTAGACCCAGTGATAATGAAAAACTGTTTTTT | CASSFRPSDNEKLFF
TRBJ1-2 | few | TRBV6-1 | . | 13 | TGTGCCAGCCGGGACATAGCTAACTATGGCTACACCTTC | CASRDIANYGYTF
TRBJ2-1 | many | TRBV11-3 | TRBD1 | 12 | TGTGCCAGCAGGGGACAGGGGAATGAGCAGTTCTTC | CASRGQGNEQFF
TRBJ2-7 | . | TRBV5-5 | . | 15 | TGTGCCAGCAACTTTTGGGGGGGCGAGGCCTACGAGCAGTACTTC | CASNFWGGEAYEQYF
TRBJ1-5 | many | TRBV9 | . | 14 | TGTGCCAGCAGCGAGGGGGGGCTCAGTCAGCCCCAGCATTTT | CASSEGGLSQPQHF
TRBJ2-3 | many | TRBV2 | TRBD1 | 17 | TGTGCCAGCAGTGAGGGGAGAGGACAGGGGAGCACAGATACGCAGTATTTT | CASSEGRGQGSTDTQYF
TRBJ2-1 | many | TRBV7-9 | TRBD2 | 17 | TGTGCCAGCAGCTCCCGAACGCCTAGCGGGGACTACAATGAGCAGTTCTTC | CASSSRTPSGDYNEQFF
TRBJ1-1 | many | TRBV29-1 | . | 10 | TGCAGCGTTGGGGGAAATGAAGCTTTCTTT | CSVGGNEAFF
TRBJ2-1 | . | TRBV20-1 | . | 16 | TGCAGTGCTAGAGATCTTAGGAAGGGGAAATACAATGAGCAGTTCTTC | CSARDLRKGKYNEQFF
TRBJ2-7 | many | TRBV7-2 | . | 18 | TGTGCCAGCAGGCCAGCCCTCCCCGACGCTAAAAAAAACTACGAGCAGTACTTC | CASRPALPDAKKNYEQYF
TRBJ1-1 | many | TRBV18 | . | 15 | TGTGCCAGCTCACCACAATTCGGGGCGAACACTGAAGCTTTCTTT | CASSPQFGANTEAFF
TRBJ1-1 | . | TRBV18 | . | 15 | TGTGCCAGCTCACCAACCGTGGACACGAACACTGAAGCTTTCTTT | CASSPTVDTNTEAFF
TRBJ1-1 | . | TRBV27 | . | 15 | TGTGCCAGCGCCCCTTTGGGGGGCGAGAACACTGAAGCTTTCTTT | CASAPLGGENTEAFF
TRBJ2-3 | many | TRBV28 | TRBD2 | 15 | TGTGCCAGCAGCGCCGCGGGAGTAGGAACAGATACGCAGTATTTT | CASSAAGVGTDTQYF
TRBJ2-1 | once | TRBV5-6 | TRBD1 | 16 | TGTGCCAGCCGCCCGAGGGGGCGCCCCTCCTACAATGAGCAGTTCTTC | CASRPRGRPSYNEQFF
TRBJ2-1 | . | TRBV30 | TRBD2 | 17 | TGTGCCTGGGCCGGGACTAGCGGGAAACACTCCTGCAATGAGCAGTTCTTC | CAWAGTSGKHSCNEQFF
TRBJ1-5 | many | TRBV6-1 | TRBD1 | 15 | TGTGCCAGCAGCTTTTCCGGGACAGGGAGCCAGCCCCAGCATTTT | CASSFSGTGSQPQHF
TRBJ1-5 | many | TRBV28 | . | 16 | TGTGCCAGCAGTTTGGGATGGGGGGCTGACAATCAGCCCCAGCATTTT | CASSLGWGADNQPQHF
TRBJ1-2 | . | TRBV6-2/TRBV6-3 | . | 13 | TGTGCCAGCAGACCCGGGACACCGGGGGGCTACACCTTC | CASRPGTPGGYTF
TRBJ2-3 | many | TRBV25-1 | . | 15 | TGTGCCAGCAGTGAGTTGGACAGCAACACAGATACGCAGTATTTT | CASSELDSNTDTQYF
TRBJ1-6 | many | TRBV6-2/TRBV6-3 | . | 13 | TGTGCCAGCAGTTTGTCGTGGAATTCACCCCTCCACTTT | CASSLSWNSPLHF
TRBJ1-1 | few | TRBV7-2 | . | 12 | TGTGCCAGCAGCTCGAGTTTGGCTGAAGCTTTCTTT | CASSSSLAEAFF
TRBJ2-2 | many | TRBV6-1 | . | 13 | TGTGCCAGCAGTGAGGGGTTAACCGGGGAGCTGTTTTTT | CASSEGLTGELFF
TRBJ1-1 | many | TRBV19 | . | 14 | TGTGCCAGTAGTCCCCAGCTAACAGGAGCTGAAGCTTTCTTT | CASSPQLTGAEAFF
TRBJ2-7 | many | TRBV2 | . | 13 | TGTGCCAGCAGGGGGCGGGGCAGCTACGAGCAGTACTTC | CASRGRGSYEQYF
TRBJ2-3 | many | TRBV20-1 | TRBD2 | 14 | TGCAGTGCCGATGGGACTAGCGACACAGATACGCAGTATTTT | CSADGTSDTDTQYF
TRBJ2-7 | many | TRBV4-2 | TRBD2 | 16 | TGTGCCAGCAGCCCCCGGACTAGCGGGACCCCCTACGAGCAGTACTTC | CASSPRTSGTPYEQYF
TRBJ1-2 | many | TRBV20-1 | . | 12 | TGCAGTGCTAGAGATCAAGGGGGAGGCTACACCTTC | CSARDQGGGYTF
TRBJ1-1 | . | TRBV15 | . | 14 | TGTGCCACCAGCAGAGATTTTTCCGACACTGAAGCTTTCTTT | CATSRDFSDTEAFF
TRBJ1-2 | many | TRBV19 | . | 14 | TGTGCCAGTAGTCCCGACAGCGTTCGGTATGGCTACACCTTC | CASSPDSVRYGYTF
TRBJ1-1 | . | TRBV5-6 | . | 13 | TGTGCCAGCAGCTTGGGGGGGGCAGATGAAGCTTTCTTT | CASSLGGADEAFF
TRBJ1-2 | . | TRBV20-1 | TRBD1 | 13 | TGCAGTGCCCCCGGACAGGGGGCGCGGGGCTACACCTTC | CSAPGQGARGYTF
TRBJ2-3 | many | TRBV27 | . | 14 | TGTGCCAGCAGGAGGAGTAGCGCGACAGATACGCAGTATTTT | CASRRSSATDTQYF
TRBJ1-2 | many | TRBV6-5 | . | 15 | TGTGCCAGCAGTTACTCGAGGGACATCAACTATGGCTACACCTTC | CASSYSRDINYGYTF